This passage covers 19 T cell receptor beta chains from one sample sequenced in a study of cytomegalovirus exposure and HLA in healthy donors. The PCR had 60 Vbeta and 13 Jbeta primers. Method: immunoSEQ multiplex PCR; TCRdb's copy keeps in-frame clones and lacks some. This table has approximately 140,000 clones, about four fifths appearing once. Sequences were obtained from PBMCs. The origin of the receptors is a human donor in good health.

V is TRBV6-1 and J is TRBJ2-7; perhaps TRBD2 as D (6 bases). Trimming took 0 bases from V and 3 from J, leaving 12 bases between them. Germline V gene lookup returns CDR1 MNHNS and CDR2 SASEGT. This CDR3 region has 15 residues. CDR3 amino acids: CASSEAVDYFYEQYF. Written as DNA, the CDR3 is TGTGCCAGCAGTGAAGCGGTGGACTACTTCTACGAGCAGTACTTC.

Remarks on this clone: The junction departs from germline at one end; a sequencing error may be responsible. The rearrangement uses TRBV5-1 and TRBJ2-7, with no clear D. Germline V gene data show CDR1 as SGHRS and CDR2 as YFSETQ. This CDR3 has 17 residues. This CDR3 is CASSLVPIDLLSHEQYF. The CDR3, as DNA: TGCGCCAGCAGCTTGGTCCCCATAGATCTCCTCTCCCACGAGCAGTACTTC. The whole variable domain, remainder taken from reference TRBV5-1 and TRBJ2-7, is KAGVTQTPRYLIKTRGQQVTLSCSPISGHRSVSWYQQTPGQGLQFLFEYFSETQRNKGNFPGRFSGRQFSNSRSEMNVSTLELGDSALYLCASSLVPIDLLSHEQYFGPGTRLTVT.

This chain connects TRBV2 to TRBJ1-3, with D hard to call. Per the germline V gene, CDR1 is SNHLY and CDR2 is FYNNEI. The V and J ends lost 5 bases and 0 bases respectively, with 11 bases between them. The CDR3 contains 15 residues. CDR3 residues: CASSSLFSSGNTIYF. In DNA, the CDR3 is TGTGCCAGCAGTTCCTTATTTTCCTCTGGAAACACCATATATTTT.

The chain has TRBV11-2 and TRBJ1-2; D gene unclear. CDR3 length equals 15 residues. Trimming cost V 8 bases and J 2 bases, with 18 bases left between them. Germline V gives CDR1 SGHAT, CDR2 FQNNGV. CDR3 loop: CASGESGRKNYGYTF. In nucleotides, the CDR3 is TGTGCCAGCGGGGAATCGGGGAGGAAGAACTATGGCTACACCTTC.

The J gene is TRBJ2-7, the V gene TRBV18; 7 bases line up with TRBD2. There are 14 residues in the CDR3. CDR1 is KGHSH, CDR2 LQKENI, per germline. With V trimmed by 3 bases and J by 5 bases, 7 bases remained unmatched. The CDR3 spells CASSPLVGGNEQYF. The CDR3 bases are TGTGCCAGCTCACCTCTAGTGGGGGGGAACGAGCAGTACTTC. The entire variable domain, with the rest obtained from reference TRBV18 and TRBJ2-7, is as follows: NAGVMQNPRHLVRRRGQEARLRCSPMKGHSHVYWYRQLPEEGLKFMVYLQKENIIDESGMPKERFSAEFPKEGPSILRIQQVVRGDSAAYFCASSPLVGGNEQYFGPGTRLTVT.

The gene calls are TRBV6-5 and TRBJ1-2; 11 bases line up with TRBD1. Germline values: CDR1 MNHEY, CDR2 SVGAGI. This CDR3 has 15 residues. V lost 5 bases to trimming and J lost 6 bases; unmatched junction nucleotides: 8. The CDR3 bases are TGTGCCAGCAGTCCGCTCGGACAGGGGGCGAATGGCTACACCTTC. Its protein is CASSPLGQGANGYTF.

The chain employs TRBV28 and TRBJ1-2; perhaps TRBD1 as D (6 bases). Germline V gives CDR1 MDHEN, CDR2 SYDVKM. This CDR3 is built from 16 residues. Between the trimmed V and J ends, which lost 5 bases and 2 bases, there was a span of 18 bases. The CDR3 loop is CASSPLLGGVNYGYTF. The CDR3 coding sequence is TGTGCCAGCAGTCCGCTTCTAGGGGGGGTAAACTATGGCTACACCTTC.

The genes are TRBV11-2 and TRBJ1-1; D gene unclear. V dropped 8 bases and J dropped 2 bases, with 12 bases sitting between them. The germline CDR1 and CDR2 sequences are SGHAT and FQNNGV. The CDR3 spans 13 residues. The DNA of the CDR3 is TGTGCCAGCTCCCTATTTCGTAACACTGAAGCTTTCTTT. This gives the protein CASSLFRNTEAFF.

The chain carries TRBV7-2 and TRBJ2-7; 7 bases match TRBD2. V shed 2 bases, J shed 2 bases, and the junction held 9 bases outside the gene matches. There are 16 residues in the CDR3. Germline values: CDR1 SGHTA, CDR2 FQGNSA. Here the CDR3 DNA reads TGTGCCAGCAGCTTAACTTGGGGGGGGAGGGCCTACGAGCAGTACTTC. Amino acids: CASSLTWGGRAYEQYF.

This chain links TRBV2 with TRBJ2-1, with 8 bases identical to TRBD1. CDR1 and CDR2 from the germline V gene are SNHLY and FYNNEI. J was trimmed by 9 bases and V by 7 bases; bases with no gene match: 17. The CDR3 covers 16 residues. The CDR3 loop is CASKRTGGYNRGEQFF. CDR3 DNA sequence: TGTGCCAGCAAGAGAACAGGGGGTTACAATAGGGGTGAGCAGTTCTTC.

This chain links TRBV4-1 with TRBJ2-5, with 10 nucleotides matching TRBD2. V dropped 0 bases and J dropped 4; count of bases not matched to a gene: 5. The length of the CDR3 is 16 residues. Germline assignment: CDR1 MGHRA and CDR2 YSYEKL. The CDR3: CASSQDRLAGAETQYF. The CDR3 DNA sequence: TGCGCCAGCAGCCAAGATAGGCTAGCGGGAGCAGAGACCCAGTACTTC.

The sample holds a few counts of this clone. J is TRBJ2-7 and V is TRBV6-5; 7 nucleotides match TRBD2. The CDR3 runs to 13 residues. Germline CDR1 and CDR2: MNHEY and SVGAGI. Trimming at V came to 6 bases and at J to 4 bases, leaving 6 bases not matched to a gene. CDR3 residues: CASSPSAGYEQYF. The CDR3 DNA reads TGTGCCAGCAGCCCTTCAGCGGGGTACGAGCAGTACTTC.

V gene TRBV4-3 combines with J gene TRBJ2-7, with 10 bases identical to TRBD2. Per the germline V gene, CDR1 is LGHNA and CDR2 is YSLEER. The CDR3 contains 15 residues. The V segment lost 2 bases and the J segment 4 bases; nucleotides outside the gene matches: 5. CDR3 region: CASSQTLAGWYEQYF. The DNA of the CDR3 is TGCGCCAGCAGCCAAACACTAGCGGGATGGTACGAGCAGTACTTC.

The gene calls are TRBV12-5 and TRBJ2-1; 8 bases align to TRBD1. V shed 5 bases and J 5 bases; nucleotides not matched to a gene: 2. Germline V gene data show CDR1 as LGHNT and CDR2 as FRNRAP. The CDR3 runs to 13 residues. CDR3 nucleotides: TGTGCTAGTGGTGAGGGACAGGACAATGAGCAGTTCTTC. Translating gives CASGEGQDNEQFF.

This clone was counted only a few times. The junction and the germline gene differ at one end; a read error may be behind it. CDR3 DNA: TGTGCCAGCAGTACCGGGACAGGGTATCACTTC. Encoded protein: CASSTGTGYHF. The chain is built from TRBV28 and TRBJ2-7; TRBD1 matches 9 bases. Germline-derived CDR1 and CDR2 are MDHEN and SYDVKM. This CDR3 has 11 amino acids.

The CDR3 here is CASSLVSNYLISGNTIYF. CDR3 nucleotide sequence: TGTGCCAGCAGCTTAGTGTCCAACTATTTAATCTCTGGAAACACCATATATTTT. The rearrangement links TRBV7-9 to TRBJ1-3; no definite D call. CDR3 length: 18 residues. V gave up 1 base and J gave up 0 bases, with 16 bases separating them. CDR1 and CDR2 from the germline V gene are SEHNR and FQNEAQ (reference sequence).

The V gene is TRBV7-2, the J gene TRBJ2-1, with 7 bases identical to TRBD2. This CDR3 has 17 residues. Germline CDR1 reads SGHTA; CDR2 reads FQGNSA. J was trimmed by 0 bases and V by 5 bases; bases with no gene match: 10. The CDR3 is CASSTTSPRHSYNEQFF. CDR3 DNA: TGTGCCAGCAGCACGACTAGCCCGAGACACTCCTACAATGAGCAGTTCTTC.

The genes are TRBV7-2 and TRBJ2-6; possible D gene TRBD1, 5 bases. This CDR3 contains 15 residues. Germline CDR1 SGHTA, CDR2 FQGNSA. V was shortened by 0 bases and J by 12 bases, with 15 bases between the two germline ends. The CDR3 sequence: CASSLAPGQGVVLTF. In DNA form, the CDR3 reads TGTGCCAGCAGCTTAGCCCCCGGACAAGGGGTCGTCCTGACTTTC.

This sequence joins TRBV25-1 and TRBJ2-2, with unresolved D. V shed 3 bases and J shed 4 bases, with 12 bases lying between them. Germline CDR1 and CDR2: MGHDK and SYGVNS. There are 15 residues in the CDR3. The CDR3: CASSDLLESTGELFF. The CDR3 nucleotides read TGTGCCAGCAGTGACCTCCTTGAGTCCACCGGGGAGCTGTTTTTT.